This entry lists 22 T cell receptor beta chains sequenced from one sample in a study of beta chain features in type 1 diabetes. The entirety of the isolated RNA underwent reverse transcription, so expressed TCRB transcripts were sequenced. Assay used: immunoSEQ multiplex PCR; TCRdb lists only in-frame clones, some missing. The sample records 150,000 to 180,000 clones, about 8.5% being singletons. The sequenced sample consisted of central memory CD4+ T cells from blood. Source of these receptors: a man aged 18 to 30 in good health.

This clone was seen only a few times. The genes are TRBV28 and TRBJ1-2; D might be TRBD1 (5 bases). The V end was cut by 6 bases, the J end by 4 bases, with 9 bases between. CDR3 length: 12 amino acids. The germline V gene has CDR1 MDHEN and CDR2 SYDVKM. The DNA for the CDR3 is TGTGCCAGCAGGGGAGGGGCCTATGGCTACACCTTC. As protein: CASRGGAYGYTF.

The chain is built from TRBV11-1 and TRBJ1-1; D remains ambiguous. V shed 5 bases and J shed 0 bases, with 13 bases lying between them. CDR1 and CDR2 (germline): SGHAT, FQDESV (reference sequence). The length of the CDR3 is 15 residues. Here the CDR3 reads CASSPRHSVNTEAFF. CDR3 DNA sequence: TGTGCCAGCAGCCCCCGTCACAGTGTGAACACTGAAGCTTTCTTT.

This clone has just a few counts. The chain employs TRBV2 and TRBJ2-5, with TRBD2 matching 12 bases. V trimming: 4 bases; J trimming: 4 bases; junction bases outside the gene matches: 4. Germline V gene data show CDR1 as SNHLY and CDR2 as FYNNEI. The CDR3 covers 15 residues. The chain's CDR3 is CASSGLAGGRETQYF. CDR3 bases: TGTGCCAGCAGTGGTCTAGCGGGGGGGAGAGAGACCCAGTACTTC.

In this sample, this clone turned up a few times. This chain joins TRBV5-1 and TRBJ1-2; the match to TRBD1 covers 8 bases. The CDR3 consists of 15 residues. With V trimmed by 1 base and J by 4 bases, 6 bases remained unmatched. CDR1 is SGHRS, CDR2 YFSETQ, per germline. CDR3 loop: CASSLTGQGFYGYTF. The CDR3 region has the DNA TGCGCCAGCAGCTTGACCGGACAGGGCTTCTATGGCTACACCTTC.

The chain joins TRBV30 to TRBJ1-1, with a weak D call TRBD1 (6 bases). CDR3 size: 20 residues. Germline V gene sequence: CDR1 GTSNPN, CDR2 SVGIG (reference sequence). V dropped 0 bases and J dropped 1 base, with 27 bases sitting between them. CDR3 in amino acids: CAWSVLRSVRLTGPNTEAFF. The DNA for the CDR3 is TGTGCCTGGAGTGTACTACGGTCGGTCAGGTTGACAGGACCGAACACTGAAGCTTTCTTT. Supplemented by reference TRBV30 and TRBJ1-1, the full variable domain reads SQTIHQWPATLVQPVGSPLSLECTVEGTSNPNLYWYRQAAGRGLQLLFYSVGIGQISSEVPQNLSASRPQDRQFILSSKKLLLSDSGFYLCAWSVLRSVRLTGPNTEAFFGQGTRLTVV.

This rearrangement joins TRBV4-2 to TRBJ2-7, with D maybe TRBD2 (5 bases). Germline CDR1 LGHNA, CDR2 YNFKEQ. This CDR3 has 15 residues. V was shortened by 1 base and J by 3 bases, with 13 bases between the two germline ends. CDR3 DNA sequence: TGTGCCAGCAGCCAAGCGGGATTAGGGTACTACGAGCAGTACTTC. Protein sequence: CASSQAGLGYYEQYF.

The CDR3 reads CAISEWRDGDYGYTF. DNA of the CDR3: TGTGCCATCAGTGAGTGGAGGGACGGTGACTATGGCTACACCTTC. V gene TRBV10-3 combines with J gene TRBJ1-2; perhaps TRBD1 as D (5 bases). The CDR3 runs 15 residues. Germline-derived CDR1 and CDR2 are ENHRY and SYGVKD. With 1 base removed from V and 3 bases from J, the gap between germline ends came to 12 bases.

V usage is TRBV27 and J usage is TRBJ2-6, with D uncertain. The germline gives CDR1 MNHEY, CDR2 SMNVEV (reference sequence). Trimming removed 6 bases at V and 0 bases at J, with 6 bases between. This CDR3 contains 14 residues. DNA of the CDR3: TGTGCCAGCAGACTGTTCTCTGGGGCCAACGTCCTGACTTTC. As protein: CASRLFSGANVLTF.

J is TRBJ2-3 and V is TRBV18, with 11 bases lining up with TRBD2. Germline lookup yields CDR1 KGHSH and CDR2 LQKENI. The CDR3 loop spans 16 amino acids. The junction had 7 bases not matched to a gene; V was cut back by 4 bases and J by 4 bases. The CDR3 here is CASSRDSGGASDTQYF. DNA for the CDR3: TGTGCCAGCTCACGTGATAGCGGGGGGGCATCAGATACGCAGTATTTT.

The chain has TRBV7-2 and TRBJ1-2; D remains unclear. The germline CDR1 and CDR2 sequences are SGHTA and FQGNSA. With 3 bases removed from V and 0 bases from J, the gap between germline ends came to 8 bases. This CDR3 contains 14 residues. Here the CDR3 reads CASSLPGTNYGYTF. The CDR3 bases are TGTGCCAGCAGCTTGCCGGGGACTAACTATGGCTACACCTTC.

This sequence joins TRBV5-6 and TRBJ1-5; tentative D call: TRBD1 (5 bases). CDR3 length: 15 residues. CDR1 is SGHDT and CDR2 is YYEEEE in the germline V gene. Trimming took off 4 bases at V and 7 bases at J, with 18 bases between the two ends. Here the CDR3 DNA reads TGTGCCAGCAGCCGACCGGGGGGTATTGGGCAGCCCCAGCATTTT. Residues: CASSRPGGIGQPQHF.

This clone has more than one count but fewer than ten. V usage is TRBV5-1 and J usage is TRBJ2-3, with 9 bases lining up with TRBD1. Germline-derived CDR1 and CDR2 are SGHRS and YFSETQ. The CDR3 sequence is 21 residues long. Losses at the gene ends were 4 bases for V and 2 bases for J; bases not matched to a gene: 23. DNA for the CDR3: TGCGCCAGCAGCCTGGCCGGGGACAGGGCCCGAAGTTCTCGATTCACAGATACGCAGTATTTT. Translation gives CASSLAGDRARSSRFTDTQYF. Filled out from reference TRBV5-1 and TRBJ2-3, the complete variable domain reads KAGVTQTPRYLIKTRGQQVTLSCSPISGHRSVSWYQQTPGQGLQFLFEYFSETQRNKGNFPGRFSGRQFSNSRSEMNVSTLELGDSALYLCASSLAGDRARSSRFTDTQYFGPGTRLTVL.

This clone was found a few times. This chain uses TRBV11-3 with TRBJ2-1; 11 positions agree with TRBD2. V lost 2 bases to trimming and J lost 4 bases; unmatched junction nucleotides: 10. Germline assignment: CDR1 SGHNT and CDR2 YENEEA. This CDR3 region has 18 residues. The chain's CDR3 is CASSLRLLGTSGYNEQFF. The CDR3 nucleotides read TGTGCCAGCAGCTTACGGTTGTTGGGGACTAGCGGATACAATGAGCAGTTCTTC.

This chain links TRBV5-4 with TRBJ2-3; D is ambiguous. The V end was cut by 5 bases, the J end by 1 base, with 11 bases between. Germline V lookup: CDR1 SGHNT, CDR2 YYREEE (reference sequence). This CDR3 has 14 amino acids. The CDR3 spells CASSRQIGTDTQYF. The CDR3 DNA is TGTGCCAGCAGTCGTCAGATTGGCACAGATACGCAGTATTTT.

The CDR3 sequence is CASSLFTDVNEKLFF. The CDR3 bases are TGCGCCAGCAGCTTGTTTACAGACGTTAATGAAAAACTGTTTTTT. V and J are TRBV5-1 and TRBJ1-4, with unresolved D. The V gene lost 1 base and the J gene lost 4 bases, with 11 bases spanning the gap. The CDR3 contains 15 residues. Germline loops: CDR1 SGHRS, CDR2 YFSETQ.

A few counts support this clone. The chain recombines TRBV7-2 with TRBJ2-7; 9 nucleotides match TRBD2. Per germline, CDR1 SGHTA and CDR2 FQGNSA. This CDR3 is 15 amino acids long. V lost 8 bases to trimming and J lost 2 bases; unmatched junction nucleotides: 10. CDR3 sequence: CASAAGTSRAYEQYF. The CDR3 region has the DNA TGTGCCAGCGCAGCCGGGACTAGCAGGGCCTACGAGCAGTACTTC.

The chain is built from TRBV7-9 and TRBJ2-3; perhaps TRBD2 as D (6 bases). Germline V lookup: CDR1 SEHNR, CDR2 FQNEAQ (reference sequence). The CDR3 is made up of 14 amino acids. The V gene lost 5 bases and the J gene lost 0 bases, with 9 bases spanning the gap. The CDR3 region is CASSPGGSTDTQYF. As DNA, the CDR3 is TGTGCCAGCAGCCCAGGAGGGAGCACAGATACGCAGTATTTT.

In its sample, this clone was seen a few times. This chain uses TRBV11-2 with TRBJ2-5, with 7 bases that match TRBD2. Germline CDR1 is SGHAT and CDR2 is FQNNGV. After removal of 2 bases from V and 1 base from J, the junction contained 4 bases not matched to a gene. The length of the CDR3 is 15 residues. The CDR3 spells CASSLTPSGQETQYF. The CDR3 nucleotides read TGTGCCAGCAGCTTAACGCCTAGCGGCCAAGAGACCCAGTACTTC.

This clone was found a few times. Other DNA sequences in the same sample also yield this CDR3. The J gene is TRBJ2-3, the V gene TRBV7-2, with 9 positions matching TRBD2. J gave up 3 bases and V 4 bases, and 2 bases lay outside the gene matches. CDR1 and CDR2 (germline): SGHTA, FQGNSA. There are 14 residues in the CDR3. CDR3 DNA: TGTGCCAGCAGCTCAGGACTAGCGACAGATACGCAGTATTTT. Encoded protein: CASSSGLATDTQYF. The full variable domain, completed using reference TRBV7-2 and TRBJ2-3, is GAGVSQSPSNKVTEKGKDVELRCDPISGHTALYWYRQSLGQGLEFLIYFQGNSAPDKSGLPSDRFSAERTGGSVSTLTIQRTQQEDSAVYLCASSSGLATDTQYFGPGTRLTVL.

This clone was counted between two and nine times. The V call is TRBV19, the J call TRBJ1-2; D is possibly TRBD1 (5 bases). The length of the CDR3 is 12 residues. Trimming removed 3 bases at V and 7 bases at J, with 9 bases between. CDR1 and CDR2 from the germline V gene are LNHDA and SQIVND (reference sequence). In nucleotides, the CDR3 is TGTGCCAGTAGTATTGTCCAGGGTGGCTACACCTTC. This sequence encodes CASSIVQGGYTF.

This clone occurred a few times. This rearrangement joins TRBV14 to TRBJ1-1, with D possibly matching TRBD1 (6 bases). This CDR3 is 15 amino acids long. CDR1 and CDR2 from the germline V gene are SGHDN and FVKESK. Trimming removed 3 bases at V and 3 bases at J, with 14 bases between. CDR3 DNA: TGTGCCAGCAGCCAGCTAGGGGGTCGGGACACTGAAGCTTTCTTT. Amino acid sequence: CASSQLGGRDTEAFF.

The chain has TRBV11-2 and TRBJ2-5; 10 nucleotides match TRBD2. Germline values: CDR1 SGHAT, CDR2 FQNNGV. This CDR3 is 15 amino acids long. The ends lost 6 bases at V and 4 bases at J; junction bases unmatched: 8. The CDR3 coding sequence is TGTGCCAGCAGGGGGGGAGCGGGAGGGTTAGAGACCCAGTACTTC. Protein: CASRGGAGGLETQYF.